This T cell receptor beta chain stems from a study of regulatory T cells in long-lasting Graves disease. This clonotype was seen repeatedly, ten times or more. The V gene lost 3 bases and the J gene lost 1 base, with 15 bases spanning the gap. The CDR3 spans 15 residues. CDR1 and CDR2 from the germline V gene are SQVTM and ANQGSEA. Combining iRepertoire HTBI primers with Arm-PCR of CDR3 regions, the authors built TCR beta libraries. In the authors' methods: Across samples, 55 to 75 TRBV and more than twelve TRBJ segments were found. TCRdb re-called the multiplex PCR reads through MiXCR, storing one row per CDR3 protein. The authors' filters were not applied to this entry. This sample has about 430,000 distinct CDR3 sequences, with around 16% found just once. Time point reported: newly diagnosed GD, antithyroid drugs for less than 3 months. There was RNA extracted from PBMCs, and the TCR library was made from it.

A further study also used this sample, focusing on T cells in Graves' hyperthyroidism and ophthalmopathy. That report adds: Before onset, ophthalmopathy was predicted by the model a median roughly 6.8 months earlier.

The V and J genes are TRBV29-1 and TRBJ1-1; maybe TRBD1 (6 bases). The source was peripheral blood mononuclear cells (PBMCs), collected at new diagnosis, from a patient treated with antithyroid drugs. The clonotype originates from a woman in her thirties or forties with Graves disease. CDR3: CSVDSPVGANTEAFF. DNA for the CDR3: TGCAGCGTTGACTCCCCGGTGGGGGCGAACACTGAAGCTTTCTTT.